The 3 T cell receptor beta chains below all came from one sample that was sequenced in a study of blood T cells in healthy people across ages. It was with a sample-barcoded 5' primer and a J-beta primer mix that a second PCR of roughly 6 to 12 cycles was run. Each CDR3 protein gets one entry after TCRdb re-called the 5' RACE reads with MiXCR. Of around 780,000 distinct CDR3 sequences listed, 25% to 30% were seen once; the top ten hold 3%. Separately, the same data were catalogued under a study of T cells of mothers and their children.

The sequencing sample was made of blood. The receptors come from a boy aged 10-17 years in good health.

This chain uses TRBV6-5 with TRBJ1-1, with a weak D call TRBD1 (6 bases). V was trimmed by 6 bases and J by 5 bases, leaving 16 bases between them. From germline, CDR1 is MNHEY and CDR2 SVGAGI. This CDR3 region has 14 residues. CDR3 region: CASSRTGKATEAFF. The CDR3, as DNA: TGTGCCAGCAGCCGCACAGGGAAGGCAACTGAAGCTTTCTTT.

This chain connects TRBV7-3 to TRBJ2-6, with a possible D match to TRBD2 (5 bases). V was shortened by 6 bases and J by 4 bases, with 16 bases between the two germline ends. This CDR3 has 16 amino acids. CDR1 is SGHTA and CDR2 is FQGTGA in the germline V gene. The CDR3 protein is CASRPGEGFGANVLTF. The CDR3 region has the DNA TGTGCCAGCAGGCCCGGCGAGGGCTTCGGGGCCAACGTCCTGACTTTC.

This rearrangement joins TRBV10-3 to TRBJ1-6, with 10 bases that match TRBD1. This CDR3 has 15 amino acids. V was pared by 0 bases and J by 7 bases, with 0 bases of the junction left unmatched. From germline, CDR1 is ENHRY and CDR2 SYGVKD. In DNA form, the CDR3 reads TGTGCCATCAGTGAGTCGGACAGGGGGAATTCACCCCTCCACTTT. Its protein is CAISESDRGNSPLHF.